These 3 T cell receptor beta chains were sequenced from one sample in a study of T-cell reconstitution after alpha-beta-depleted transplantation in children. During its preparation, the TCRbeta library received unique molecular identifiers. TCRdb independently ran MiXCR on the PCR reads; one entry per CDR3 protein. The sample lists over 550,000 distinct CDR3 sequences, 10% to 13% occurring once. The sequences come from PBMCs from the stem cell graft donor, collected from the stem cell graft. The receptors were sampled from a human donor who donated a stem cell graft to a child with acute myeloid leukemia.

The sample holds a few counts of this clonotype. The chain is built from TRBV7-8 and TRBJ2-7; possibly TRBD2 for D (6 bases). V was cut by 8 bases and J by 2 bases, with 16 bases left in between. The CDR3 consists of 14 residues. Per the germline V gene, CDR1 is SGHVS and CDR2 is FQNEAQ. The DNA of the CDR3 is TGTGCCAGCGGCGGGGTGACGGTACCCTACGAGCAGTACTTC. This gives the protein CASGGVTVPYEQYF.

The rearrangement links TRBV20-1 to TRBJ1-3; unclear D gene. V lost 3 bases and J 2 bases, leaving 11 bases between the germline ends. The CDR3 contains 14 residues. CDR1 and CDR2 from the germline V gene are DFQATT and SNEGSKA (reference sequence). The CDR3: CSASLSVTGNTIYF. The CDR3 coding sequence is TGCAGTGCTAGTTTGTCCGTGACTGGAAACACCATATATTTT.

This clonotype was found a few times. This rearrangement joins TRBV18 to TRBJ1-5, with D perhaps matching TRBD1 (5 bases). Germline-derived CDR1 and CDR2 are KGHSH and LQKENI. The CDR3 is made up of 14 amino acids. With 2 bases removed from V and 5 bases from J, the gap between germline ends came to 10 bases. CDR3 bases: TGTGCCAGCTCACCAGACAGTTTAGATCAGCCCCAGCATTTT. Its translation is CASSPDSLDQPQHF.